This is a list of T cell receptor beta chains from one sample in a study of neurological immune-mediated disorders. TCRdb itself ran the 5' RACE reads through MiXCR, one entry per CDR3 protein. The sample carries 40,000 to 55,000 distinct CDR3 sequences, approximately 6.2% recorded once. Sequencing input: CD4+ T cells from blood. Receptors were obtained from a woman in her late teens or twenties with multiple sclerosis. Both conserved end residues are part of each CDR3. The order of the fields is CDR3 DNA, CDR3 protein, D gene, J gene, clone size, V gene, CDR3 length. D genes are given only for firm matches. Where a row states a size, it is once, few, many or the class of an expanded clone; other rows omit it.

cdr3_nt: TGTGCCAGCATCCCATTTGCAGACACCGGGGAGCTGTTTTTT; cdr3_aa: CASIPFADTGELFF; d_call: -; j_call: TRBJ2-2; clone_size: many; v_call: TRBV7-6; cdr3_length: 14
cdr3_nt: TGTGCCAGCAGTTCCAGGATGAACACTGAAGCTTTCTTT; cdr3_aa: CASSSRMNTEAFF; d_call: -; j_call: TRBJ1-1; clone_size: many; v_call: TRBV28; cdr3_length: 13
cdr3_nt: TGCAGCGTGAAAGAGACAGGCCGAGGGTCCAACCCCTACGAGCAGTACTTC; cdr3_aa: CSVKETGRGSNPYEQYF; d_call: -; j_call: TRBJ2-7; clone_size: many; v_call: TRBV29-1; cdr3_length: 17
cdr3_nt: TGCGCCAGCAGCTTGGGGGACGTAATGTACAATGAGCAGTTCTTC; cdr3_aa: CASSLGDVMYNEQFF; d_call: -; j_call: TRBJ2-1; clone_size: -; v_call: TRBV5-1; cdr3_length: 15
cdr3_nt: TGTGCCAGCAGAGTTCTCGAGGGGTCCGGGGAGCTGTTTTTT; cdr3_aa: CASRVLEGSGELFF; d_call: -; j_call: TRBJ2-2; clone_size: many; v_call: TRBV6-1; cdr3_length: 14
cdr3_nt: TGTGCCAGCAAAACAGGACAGGGGTGGGCTGAAGCTTTCTTT; cdr3_aa: CASKTGQGWAEAFF; d_call: TRBD1; j_call: TRBJ1-1; clone_size: many; v_call: TRBV7-8; cdr3_length: 14
cdr3_nt: TGTGCCAGCACCTTTTGGACTAGCGGGAGGGCCCTTTACAATGAGCAGTTCTTC; cdr3_aa: CASTFWTSGRALYNEQFF; d_call: -; j_call: TRBJ2-1; clone_size: -; v_call: TRBV21-1; cdr3_length: 18
cdr3_nt: TGTGCCAGCTCAAGCATAGCGATGGGCACAGATACGCAGTATTTT; cdr3_aa: CASSSIAMGTDTQYF; d_call: -; j_call: TRBJ2-3; clone_size: once; v_call: TRBV18; cdr3_length: 15
cdr3_nt: TGTGCTAGCAGCCTTGAGGGGAAATACAATGAGCAGTTCTTC; cdr3_aa: CASSLEGKYNEQFF; d_call: -; j_call: TRBJ2-1; clone_size: -; v_call: TRBV7-7; cdr3_length: 14
cdr3_nt: TGTGCCACCAGCCAGGGACGCGGACTAAGAAATGAGCAGTTCTTC; cdr3_aa: CATSQGRGLRNEQFF; d_call: -; j_call: TRBJ2-1; clone_size: many; v_call: TRBV24-1; cdr3_length: 15
cdr3_nt: TGTGCCAGCAGTTTATGGGACAGGCGGGTCGGGGAGCTGTTTTTT; cdr3_aa: CASSLWDRRVGELFF; d_call: TRBD1; j_call: TRBJ2-2; clone_size: medium-sized; v_call: TRBV28; cdr3_length: 15
cdr3_nt: TGTGCCAGCAGCTTTCGGAGGATGAACACTGAAGCTTTCTTT; cdr3_aa: CASSFRRMNTEAFF; d_call: -; j_call: TRBJ1-1; clone_size: -; v_call: TRBV11-3; cdr3_length: 14
cdr3_nt: TGTGCCAGTAGTACTCAGTTAGCTAACTATGGCTACACCTTC; cdr3_aa: CASSTQLANYGYTF; d_call: -; j_call: TRBJ1-2; clone_size: many; v_call: TRBV19; cdr3_length: 14
cdr3_nt: TGCAGCGTTTGGGGGGGGAGGACCGGGGAGCTGTTTTTT; cdr3_aa: CSVWGGRTGELFF; d_call: TRBD2; j_call: TRBJ2-2; clone_size: many; v_call: TRBV29-1; cdr3_length: 13
cdr3_nt: TGCGCCAGCAGCTTGCATAAAGGCGCCGGGGAGCTGTTTTTT; cdr3_aa: CASSLHKGAGELFF; d_call: -; j_call: TRBJ2-2; clone_size: many; v_call: TRBV5-1; cdr3_length: 14
cdr3_nt: TGTGCCAGCAGTTTATCCGGGACAGGGGGAGGTGAGCAGTTCTTC; cdr3_aa: CASSLSGTGGGEQFF; d_call: TRBD1; j_call: TRBJ2-1; clone_size: many; v_call: TRBV28; cdr3_length: 15
cdr3_nt: TGTGCCAGCAGCCAAGATTCGGGTGGAGCACAAGAGACCCAGTACTTC; cdr3_aa: CASSQDSGGAQETQYF; d_call: -; j_call: TRBJ2-5; clone_size: many; v_call: TRBV3-1; cdr3_length: 16
cdr3_nt: TGTGCCAGCAGCCAAGATCAAACGGGGGGCGGCGATGAGCAGTTCTTC; cdr3_aa: CASSQDQTGGGDEQFF; d_call: -; j_call: TRBJ2-1; clone_size: once; v_call: TRBV4-2; cdr3_length: 16
cdr3_nt: TGCGCCAGCAGCCTGGAGGGGGCCGGGGAGCTGTTTTTT; cdr3_aa: CASSLEGAGELFF; d_call: -; j_call: TRBJ2-2; clone_size: many; v_call: TRBV5-1; cdr3_length: 13
cdr3_nt: TGCGCCAGCAGCTTACGGGAATCTGAGCAGTACTTC; cdr3_aa: CASSLRESEQYF; d_call: -; j_call: TRBJ2-7; clone_size: many; v_call: TRBV5-1; cdr3_length: 12
cdr3_nt: TGTGCCAGCAGTTTCCCGGACAGCACAGATACGCAGTATTTT; cdr3_aa: CASSFPDSTDTQYF; d_call: -; j_call: TRBJ2-3; clone_size: many; v_call: TRBV6-2/TRBV6-3; cdr3_length: 14
cdr3_nt: TGCGCCAGCAGCTTGGCCGCGGCTAGCGGGGGCGCCGGGGAGCTGTTTTTT; cdr3_aa: CASSLAAASGGAGELFF; d_call: TRBD2; j_call: TRBJ2-2; clone_size: many; v_call: TRBV5-1; cdr3_length: 17
cdr3_nt: TGTGCCAGCAGCCCAGGACAGACCTCTGGGGCCAACGTCCTGACTTTC; cdr3_aa: CASSPGQTSGANVLTF; d_call: -; j_call: TRBJ2-6; clone_size: many; v_call: TRBV4-2; cdr3_length: 16
cdr3_nt: TGCGCCAGCAGTGGTCAGACCACGAACACTGAAGCTTTCTTT; cdr3_aa: CASSGQTTNTEAFF; d_call: -; j_call: TRBJ1-1; clone_size: many; v_call: TRBV5-1; cdr3_length: 14
cdr3_nt: TGTGCCAGCAGTCCAGAGATCCAAGAGACCCAGTACTTC; cdr3_aa: CASSPEIQETQYF; d_call: -; j_call: TRBJ2-5; clone_size: medium-sized; v_call: TRBV28; cdr3_length: 13
cdr3_nt: TGCGCCAGCACTGTTAACATGAACACTGAAGCTTTCTTT; cdr3_aa: CASTVNMNTEAFF; d_call: -; j_call: TRBJ1-1; clone_size: many; v_call: TRBV5-1; cdr3_length: 13
cdr3_nt: TGTGCCAGCAGATTGCGGGAGGGGACGGGGTACTTC; cdr3_aa: CASRLREGTGYF; d_call: TRBD2; j_call: TRBJ2-4; clone_size: many; v_call: TRBV2; cdr3_length: 12